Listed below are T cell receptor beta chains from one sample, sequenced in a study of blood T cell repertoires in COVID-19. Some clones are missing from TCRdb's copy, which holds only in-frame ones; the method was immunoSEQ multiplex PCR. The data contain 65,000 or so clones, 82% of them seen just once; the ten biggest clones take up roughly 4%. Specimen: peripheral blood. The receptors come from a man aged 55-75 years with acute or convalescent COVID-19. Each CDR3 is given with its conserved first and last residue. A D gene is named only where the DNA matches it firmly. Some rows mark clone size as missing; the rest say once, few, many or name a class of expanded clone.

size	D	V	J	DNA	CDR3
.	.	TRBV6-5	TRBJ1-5	TGTGCCAGCAGGACGGGAAATCAGCCCCAGCATTTT	CASRTGNQPQHF
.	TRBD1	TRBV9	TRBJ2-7	TGTGCCAGCAGCGTTGGGGACAGGACAAAGTGGGGGGAGCAGTACTTC	CASSVGDRTKWGEQYF
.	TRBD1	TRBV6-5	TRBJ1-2	TGTGCCAGCAGTATAGCGGGACAGATTGTCTATGGCTACACCTTC	CASSIAGQIVYGYTF
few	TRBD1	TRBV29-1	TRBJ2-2	TGCAGCGCTAAACGGGACAGGGCGGACACCGGGGAGCTGTTTTTT	CSAKRDRADTGELFF
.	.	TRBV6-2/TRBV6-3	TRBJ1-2	TGTGCCAGCAGTTTCAGGCAATCTGGCTACACCTTC	CASSFRQSGYTF
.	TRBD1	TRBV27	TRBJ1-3	TGTGCCAGCAGCCGGTTTACCCCCGGTGGGACAGGGCTGGGAAACACCATATATTTT	CASSRFTPGGTGLGNTIYF
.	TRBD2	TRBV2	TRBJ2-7	TGTGCCAGCAGAGGGACTAGCGGTTCCTACGAGCAGTACTTC	CASRGTSGSYEQYF
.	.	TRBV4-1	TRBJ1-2	TGCGCCAGCAGCCAAGGGGGCAGGGGTGGCTACACCTTC	CASSQGGRGGYTF
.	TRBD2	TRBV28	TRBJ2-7	TGTGCCAGCAGCCGCGCGGGGGGCTCCTACGAGCAGTACTTC	CASSRAGGSYEQYF
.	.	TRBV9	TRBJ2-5	TGTGCCAGCAGCGTAGATCCCTCAGAGACCCAGTACTTC	CASSVDPSETQYF
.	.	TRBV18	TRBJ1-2	TGTGCCAGCTCCCAGGGAATTGACTATGGCTACACCTTC	CASSQGIDYGYTF
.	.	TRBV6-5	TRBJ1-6	TGTGCCAGCAACGAAGGGACAAGGACACCCCTCCACTTT	CASNEGTRTPLHF
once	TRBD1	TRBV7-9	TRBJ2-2	TGTGCCAGCAGCCCACAGGGGATAAACACCGGGGAGCTGTTTTTT	CASSPQGINTGELFF
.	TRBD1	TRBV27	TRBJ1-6	TGTGCCAGCAAGGTGACAGGGAGAGGCTCCTATAATTCACCCCTCCACTTT	CASKVTGRGSYNSPLHF
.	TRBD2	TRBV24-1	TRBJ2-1	TGTGCCACCAGTGACCTGACTAGCGGGGGCCTCAGCTCCTACAATGAGCAGTTCTTC	CATSDLTSGGLSSYNEQFF
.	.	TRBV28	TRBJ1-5	TGTGCCTCCCAAGACTGGGTAATGGGTCAGCCCCAGCATTTT	CASQDWVMGQPQHF
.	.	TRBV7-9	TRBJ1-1	TGTGCCAGCAGCTCGATAGGGGACACTGAAGCTTTCTTT	CASSSIGDTEAFF
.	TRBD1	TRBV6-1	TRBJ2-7	TGTGCCAGCAGTGAAGACCCCGGGACAGCCCGCGAGCAGTACTTC	CASSEDPGTAREQYF
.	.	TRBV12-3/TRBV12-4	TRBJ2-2	TGTGCCAGCAGCCCTAACGCGGGGGGGGAGCTGTTTTTT	CASSPNAGGELFF
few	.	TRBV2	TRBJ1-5	TGTGCCAGCAGTGAAGAGGGAGGGCCCCAGCATTTT	CASSEEGGPQHF
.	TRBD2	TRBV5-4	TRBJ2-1	TGTGCCAGCAGCGACGGTCGGGGGGGGAGATACAATGAGCAGTTCTTC	CASSDGRGGRYNEQFF
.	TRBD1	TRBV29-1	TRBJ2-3	TGCAGCGGGAATCCCCCGGGACAGGGAACAGATACGCAGTATTTT	CSGNPPGQGTDTQYF
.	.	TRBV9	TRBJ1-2	TGTGCCAGCAGCGCCCCTCAGGGAAACTATGGCTACACCTTC	CASSAPQGNYGYTF
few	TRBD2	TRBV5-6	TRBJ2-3	TGTGCCAGCAGCCCCACATTTTGGGCTAGCGGGGAATCAGATACGCAGTATTTT	CASSPTFWASGESDTQYF